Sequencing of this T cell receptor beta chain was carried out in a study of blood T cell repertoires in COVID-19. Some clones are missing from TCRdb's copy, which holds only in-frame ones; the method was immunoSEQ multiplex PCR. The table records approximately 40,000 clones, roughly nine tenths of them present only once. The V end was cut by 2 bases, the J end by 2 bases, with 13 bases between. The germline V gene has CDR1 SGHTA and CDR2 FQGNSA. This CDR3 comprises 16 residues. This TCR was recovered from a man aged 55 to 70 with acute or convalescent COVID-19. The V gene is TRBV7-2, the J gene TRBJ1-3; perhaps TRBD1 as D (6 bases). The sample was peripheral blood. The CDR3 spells CASSLFRGGAGNTIYF. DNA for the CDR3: TGTGCCAGCAGCTTATTCAGGGGTGGCGCTGGAAACACCATATATTTT.